These 5 T cell receptor beta chains came from one sample sequenced in a study of T-cell reconstitution after alpha-beta-depleted transplantation in children. Preparation of the TCRbeta library was carried out with unique molecular identifiers. TCRdb called the PCR reads again in MiXCR, with one record for every CDR3 protein. The table shows approximately 500,000 distinct CDR3 sequences, with roughly a tenth occurring only once. Sequenced here: PBMCs, sampled before TCRalphabeta/CD19-depleted stem cell transplant. Every receptor here comes from a child under 10 years old with inherited bone marrow failure, due to receive a stem cell transplant.

This clonotype has at least ten counts. This chain uses TRBV6-5 with TRBJ1-2; D is perhaps TRBD1 (5 bases). The ends were cut back, 2 bases at V and 4 bases at J, with 8 bases in the middle. Germline loops: CDR1 MNHEY, CDR2 SVGAGI. This CDR3 is 13 amino acids long. CDR3 nucleotide sequence: TGTGCCAGCAGTTACCGGGGGATCTATGGCTACACCTTC. This translates into CASSYRGIYGYTF.

This clonotype was counted many times. The chain combines TRBV27 with TRBJ2-1, with 7 bases aligning to TRBD2. The CDR3 sequence is 16 residues long. Trimming took 5 bases from V and 4 from J; bases not matched to a gene: 11. CDR1 is MNHEY and CDR2 is SMNVEV in the germline V gene (reference sequence). The CDR3 region has the DNA TGTGCCAGCAGTATGGGCGGGAGCCTAATATACAATGAGCAGTTCTTC. Protein product: CASSMGGSLIYNEQFF.

The chain uses TRBV7-2 and TRBJ1-6, with TRBD1 matching over 8 bases. This CDR3 comprises 15 residues. J lost 7 bases, V lost 5 bases, and 7 bases had no gene match. Germline V gene sequence: CDR1 SGHTA, CDR2 FQGNSA. For the CDR3, the DNA is TGTGCCAGCAGCAGGACAGGGTCTCCGAATTCACCCCTCCACTTT. As protein: CASSRTGSPNSPLHF.

This clonotype appeared many times. The V call is TRBV27, the J call TRBJ2-7; the D is unclear. V lost 6 bases and J lost 3, with 9 bases in between. The CDR3 extends over 12 amino acids. Germline V gives CDR1 MNHEY, CDR2 SMNVEV (reference sequence). CDR3 nucleotides: TGTGCCAGCAGCTCTCGTGGCTACGAGCAGTACTTC. This gives the protein CASSSRGYEQYF.

This clonotype was counted many times. The chain carries TRBV6-1 and TRBJ2-3; 10 nucleotides align to TRBD1. The CDR3 covers 15 residues. Germline lookup yields CDR1 MNHNS and CDR2 SASEGT. Germline trimming cut 3 bases from V and 5 bases from J; bases unmatched to any gene: 5. This CDR3 reads CASSEPGQGQDTQYF. DNA of the CDR3: TGTGCCAGCAGTGAGCCGGGACAGGGGCAAGATACGCAGTATTTT.